Following are 21 T cell receptor beta chains from one sample sequenced in a study of T cells in Graves' hyperthyroidism and ophthalmopathy. Amplification of TCR beta CDR3 regions was performed using RNA transcripts as template. During a first-round RT-PCR of the TCR CDR3, the HTBI primer set was used. TCRdb reprocessed the multiplex PCR reads via MiXCR and lists one record per CDR3 protein. The sample lists around 300,000 distinct CDR3 sequences; roughly 14% were seen once. Sequenced material: blood. These receptor sequences come from a woman between 25 and 40 years old with Graves' hyperthyroidism.

CDR3 sequence reads: CASSQANGRNPQYF. The CDR3 DNA follows: TGTGCCAGCAGCCAAGCAAACGGCAGAAATCCGCAGTATTTT. The rearrangement joins TRBV3-1 to TRBJ2-3; D not resolved. Germline V gene data show CDR1 as LGHDT and CDR2 as YNNKEL (reference sequence). The CDR3 loop spans 14 amino acids. Trimming pared 1 base from V and 10 bases from J, leaving 15 bases between.

In this sample, this clonotype turned up many times. The chain couples TRBV7-9 to TRBJ2-1; TRBD2 matches 10 bases. CDR3 length: 15 residues. CDR1 is SEHNR, CDR2 FQNEAQ, per germline (reference sequence). Germline trimming cut 5 bases from V and 0 bases from J; bases unmatched to any gene: 1. The CDR3 DNA is TGTGCCAGCAGCCCTAGCGGGAGCTCCTACAATGAGCAGTTCTTC. This encodes CASSPSGSSYNEQFF.

This clonotype was seen ten or more times. The chain joins TRBV7-9 to TRBJ2-7, with no clear D. Germline V CDR1 and CDR2: SEHNR, FQNEAQ (reference sequence). The CDR3 has 12 amino acids. Between the trimmed V and J ends, which lost 6 bases and 0 bases, there was a span of 6 bases. The CDR3 region has the DNA TGTGCCAGCAGTTCGAGCTCCTACGAGCAGTACTTC. It specifies CASSSSSYEQYF.

The chain uses TRBV5-1 and TRBJ2-7, with TRBD1 matching over 8 bases. Germline trimming cut 2 bases from V and 4 bases from J; bases unmatched to any gene: 8. From germline, CDR1 is SGHRS and CDR2 YFSETQ. CDR3 length: 15 residues. CDR3 residues: CASSFYRGTVYEQYV. CDR3 nucleotides: TGCGCCAGCAGCTTCTACAGGGGGACGGTTTACGAGCAGTACGTC.

This chain connects TRBV4-1 to TRBJ1-2; TRBD1 matches at 9 bases. Germline V lookup: CDR1 MGHRA, CDR2 YSYEKL. The CDR3 totals 14 residues. V lost 1 base to trimming and J lost 7 bases; unmatched junction nucleotides: 4. CDR3 DNA sequence: TGCGCCAGCAGCCAAGGGGACAGGGTCTCTGGCTACACCTTC. It translates to CASSQGDRVSGYTF.

This clonotype was observed at least ten times. V gene TRBV2 combines with J gene TRBJ2-7; 12 positions agree with TRBD2. CDR1 and CDR2 (germline): SNHLY, FYNNEI. The CDR3 runs 16 residues. V lost 2 bases to trimming and J lost 2 bases; unmatched junction nucleotides: 4. CDR3 sequence: CASSERGLAGAYEQYF. The CDR3 DNA reads TGTGCCAGCAGTGAACGGGGACTAGCGGGTGCCTACGAGCAGTACTTC. Filled out from reference TRBV2 and TRBJ2-7, the complete variable domain reads EPEVTQTPSHQVTQMGQEVILRCVPISNHLYFYWYRQILGQKVEFLVSFYNNEISEKSEIFDDQFSVERPDGSNFTLKIRSTKLEDSAMYFCASSERGLAGAYEQYFGPGTRLTVT.

This clonotype appeared many times. The V call is TRBV20-1, the J call TRBJ1-3; the D gene is possibly TRBD1 (6 bases). Deletions cut 6 bases from V and 2 bases from J, with 14 bases between. This CDR3 contains 14 residues. CDR1 is DFQATT, CDR2 SNEGSKA, per germline (reference sequence). CDR3 nucleotide sequence: TGCAGTGCCATACAGGGCATTACTGGAAACACCATATATTTT. It specifies CSAIQGITGNTIYF.

This clonotype was counted ten times or more. The rearrangement links TRBV28 to TRBJ1-2, with 10 positions matching TRBD1. The V and J ends lost 3 bases and 7 bases, in that order; junction bases with no gene match: 2. CDR3 length equals 13 residues. Germline V lookup: CDR1 MDHEN, CDR2 SYDVKM. CDR3 DNA sequence: TGTGCCAGCAGTTTCCGGACAGGGGGTGGCTACACCTTC. As protein: CASSFRTGGGYTF.

This clonotype was seen a few times. The rearrangement links TRBV28 to TRBJ2-6; D might be TRBD1 (5 bases). Trimming removed 2 bases from V and 2 bases from J, with 13 bases in between. This CDR3 has 17 residues. Looked up from germline, CDR1 is MDHEN and CDR2 is SYDVKM. The DNA for the CDR3 is TGTGCCAGCAGTTTAGTCCAGGGTAAAACTGGGGCCAACGTCCTGACTTTC. Protein sequence: CASSLVQGKTGANVLTF.

This clonotype occurred many times. The CDR3 here is CANLLATSTDTQYF. CDR3 coding DNA: TGTGCCAACTTACTAGCCACTAGCACAGATACGCAGTATTTT. The V and J genes are TRBV2 and TRBJ2-3; a weak D match, TRBD2 (6 bases). The V end was cut by 10 bases, the J end by 0 bases, with 14 bases between. The germline V gene has CDR1 SNHLY and CDR2 FYNNEI. The length of the CDR3 is 14 residues.

This clonotype appeared many times. V is TRBV6-6 and J is TRBJ2-5; perhaps D is TRBD1 or TRBD2 (5 bases each). V gave up 2 bases and J gave up 5 bases, with 12 bases separating them. This CDR3 is built from 14 residues. Germline assignment: CDR1 MNHNY and CDR2 SVGAGI (reference sequence). CDR3 amino acids: CASSYNRGVETQYF. The CDR3 DNA follows: TGTGCCAGCAGTTACAATAGGGGAGTGGAGACCCAGTACTTC.

To note about this clonotype: No conserved phenylalanine or tryptophan is present at the end of the CDR3, so a read error is the likely explanation. The CDR3 region has the DNA TGTGCCAGCAGCGATGGACAGGACCTCAATCAGCCCCAGCATTCT. This codes for CASSDGQDLNQPQHS. The chain is built from TRBV25-1 and TRBJ1-5, with 7 bases matching TRBD1. The CDR3 has 15 residues. The V segment lost 6 bases and the J segment 3 bases; nucleotides outside the gene matches: 8. Germline V gene data show CDR1 as MGHDK and CDR2 as SYGVNS.

The V call is TRBV24-1, the J call TRBJ2-2; D unresolved. The germline V and J ends were trimmed by 4 bases and 4 bases, with 9 bases remaining between them. Germline V gene lookup returns CDR1 KGHDR and CDR2 SFDVKD. CDR3 length equals 14 residues. The CDR3 coding sequence is TGTGCCACCAGTGAGAGAGCGAGCACCGGGGAGCTGTTTTTT. It is translated as CATSERASTGELFF.

The chain uses TRBV19 and TRBJ1-1; D uncertain. The CDR3 is 10 amino acids. Trimming stripped 8 bases from V and 7 bases from J, with 8 bases between. Germline V gene lookup returns CDR1 LNHDA and CDR2 SQIVND (reference sequence). This chain's CDR3 is CASGNIEAFF. CDR3 nucleotide sequence: TGTGCCAGTGGGAATATTGAAGCTTTCTTT. Full variable domain (outside the CDR3, taken from reference TRBV19 and TRBJ1-1): DGGITQSPKYLFRKEGQNVTLSCEQNLNHDAMYWYRQDPGQGLRLIYYSQIVNDFQKGDIAEGYSVSREKKESFPLTVTSAQKNPTAFYLCASGNIEAFFGQGTRLTVV.

Many counts were recorded for this clonotype. For the CDR3, the DNA is TGCAGTGCTATACCCAACAGGGGGGGGGTGAATACGCAGTATTTT. It translates to CSAIPNRGGVNTQYF. V is TRBV20-1 and J is TRBJ2-3, with D tentatively TRBD1 (8 bases). The V and J ends lost 4 bases and 7 bases respectively, with 21 bases between them. Germline loops: CDR1 DFQATT, CDR2 SNEGSKA (reference sequence). The CDR3 is 15 amino acids.

About this clonotype itself: This may arise from a read error, as a much more abundant clone is one base away. This chain links TRBV19 with TRBJ2-2; 7 bases are shared with TRBD2. From germline, CDR1 is LNHDA and CDR2 SQIVND (reference sequence). V gave up 3 bases and J gave up 4 bases; unmatched junction bases: 8. CDR3 size: 16 residues. CDR3 sequence reads: CASSILSGGCTGELFF. CDR3 nucleotides: TGTGCCAGTAGTATCCTATCGGGGGGTTGCACCGGGGAGCTGTTTTTT.

In this sample, this clonotype turned up a few times. A much bigger clone sits one base away, suggesting this may be a read error. The rearrangement uses TRBV12-3 or TRBV12-4 and TRBJ2-3; 9 positions agree with TRBD2. V was clipped by 7 bases and J by 4 bases; unmatched bases: 18. The CDR3 is made up of 18 amino acids. In DNA, the CDR3 is TGTGCCAGCATGGGAGTGCGGGAGGGCCGCTTTTCCCCAGATACGCAGTATTTT. It codes for CASMGVREGRFSPDTQYF.

The sample holds many counts of this clonotype. The genes are TRBV15 and TRBJ1-4; 8 positions match TRBD1. In germline, CDR1 is LNHNV, CDR2 YYDKDF (reference sequence). The CDR3 consists of 16 residues. Trimming at V came to 0 bases and at J to 4 bases, leaving 4 bases not matched to a gene. CDR3 DNA: TGTGCCACCAGCAGAGATCGCGGACAGGGTAATGAAAAACTGTTTTTT. It encodes CATSRDRGQGNEKLFF.

At least ten counts were recorded for this clonotype. V and J are TRBV7-3 and TRBJ2-2, with D possibly matching TRBD1 (6 bases). Trimming left V 1 base short and J 4 bases short, with 10 bases between. Germline CDR1 reads SGHTA; CDR2 reads FQGTGA. This CDR3 has 15 amino acids. The CDR3, as DNA: TGTGCCAGCAGCTTAATTCCGGACAGCACCGGGGAGCTGTTTTTT. This gives the protein CASSLIPDSTGELFF.

There are a few counts of this clonotype. The chain recombines TRBV2 with TRBJ2-3, with D possibly being TRBD1 or TRBD2 (5 bases each). Trimming removed 9 bases from V and 2 bases from J, with 15 bases in between. The germline V gene encodes CDR1 SNHLY and CDR2 FYNNEI. This CDR3 has 14 amino acids. CDR3 protein: CASPGPINTDTQYF. The CDR3 DNA follows: TGTGCCAGTCCGGGACCGATAAACACAGATACGCAGTATTTT.

Concerning this clonotype itself: Germline and junction disagree at one end, which may indicate a read error. The chain uses TRBV28 and TRBJ1-4; D is ambiguous. CDR1 and CDR2 from the germline V gene are MDHEN and SYDVKM. The CDR3 spans 13 residues. The CDR3 sequence: CASILRSGEKLFF. Here the CDR3 DNA reads TGTGCCAGCATTTTAAGAAGCGGTGAAAAACTGTTTTTT.